This T cell receptor beta chain emerged from a study of T cells in Graves' hyperthyroidism and ophthalmopathy. Template material for amplifying TCR beta CDR3 regions consisted of RNA transcripts. Initially, a first-round RT-PCR of the TCR CDR3 employed the HTBI primer set. TCRdb reprocessed the multiplex PCR reads with MiXCR, giving one entry per CDR3 protein. Among hundreds of thousands of distinct CDR3 sequences listed, roughly 50% were seen once. Germline V lookup: CDR1 SGHRS, CDR2 YFSETQ. The CDR3 is 15 amino acids. J gave up 8 bases and V 4 bases, and 6 bases lay outside the gene matches. The chain has TRBV5-1 and TRBJ2-1; 13 bases align to TRBD2. The clonotype was recovered from a woman under 30 with Graves' hyperthyroidism. The material sequenced was peripheral blood or thyroid tissue (not recorded which). The DNA of the CDR3 is TGCGCCAGCAGCCCGGGACTAGCGGGAAGGGATGAGCAGTTCTTC. Translated: CASSPGLAGRDEQFF.